The TCR beta chain under discussion was sequenced for a study of blood T cell repertoires in COVID-19. Across the whole study: Acute-phase and convalescent COVID-19 samples originated in the United States, Italy and Spain. Sources were T cells, B-cell-depleted T cells, or PBMCs; the material itself was cDNA or gDNA.

Seattle cases were enrolled at active infection and followed longitudinally. As handled by the study authors: Amplifying reference gene primers gave estimates of nucleated cell counts. This table comes from immunoSEQ multiplex PCR, and its TCRdb copy is limited to in-frame clones, with some not included. V, J and clone size reflect that table, while D and trimming were determined from the DNA. The table lists some 120,000 clones, approximately 89% of them singletons, with less than 3.5% in the top ten. This receptor was taken from an elderly woman with COVID-19, enrolled during active disease. Source material: peripheral blood.

CDR3 in DNA: TGTGCCACCAGCTCGAGATATCAAGCTTTCTTT. Translating it yields CATSSRYQAFF. The chain recombines TRBV15 with TRBJ1-1, with D hard to call. The germline V gene encodes CDR1 LNHNV and CDR2 YYDKDF (reference sequence). The ends were cut back, 5 bases at V and 9 bases at J, with 10 bases in the middle. The CDR3 covers 11 residues.